Listed below are T cell receptor beta chains from one sample, sequenced in a study of control samples from healthy donors and cancer patients. Data came from immunoSEQ multiplex PCR; TCRdb stores just in-frame clones and leaves some out. The table has around 20,000 clones, 82% seen once. Sequences were obtained from PBMCs. The origin of the receptors is an elderly man with head and neck cancer. Each CDR3 is given with its conserved first and last residue. A D gene is named only where the DNA matches it firmly. Clone size is shown for a subset of rows, as once, few, many or a class of expanded clone.

j_call v_call clone_size d_call cdr3_aa cdr3_nt
TRBJ1-1 TRBV28 medium-sized - CASSLGAGGTEAFF TGTGCCAGCAGTTTGGGAGCCGGGGGCACTGAAGCTTTCTTT
TRBJ2-2 TRBV10-3 - - CAISETGELFF TGTGCCATCAGTGAGACAGGGGAGCTGTTTTTT
TRBJ2-7 TRBV6-2/TRBV6-3 - TRBD1 CASSTDREPYEQYF TGTGCCAGCAGCACGGACAGGGAGCCCTACGAGCAGTACTTC
TRBJ2-7 TRBV29-1 - TRBD2 CSAEKRSGSSYEQYF TGCAGCGCTGAAAAACGTAGCGGGAGCTCTTACGAGCAGTACTTC
TRBJ2-1 TRBV6-5 - - CASSPDRLSYNEQFF TGTGCCAGCAGTCCGGACCGACTATCCTACAATGAGCAGTTCTTC
TRBJ2-7 TRBV4-1 - TRBD1 CASSHPGTGLEQYF TGCGCCAGCAGCCACCCCGGGACAGGGCTCGAGCAGTACTTC
TRBJ1-5 TRBV5-1 - - CASSLSGSNQPQHF TGCGCCAGCAGCTTGTCGGGTAGCAATCAGCCCCAGCATTTT
TRBJ2-6 TRBV7-9 once - CASSSGANVLTF TGTGCCAGCAGCTCTGGGGCCAACGTCCTGACTTTC
TRBJ2-1 TRBV30 - TRBD2 CAWSQERGVNEQFF TGTGCCTGGAGTCAGGAGCGGGGGGTCAATGAGCAGTTCTTC
TRBJ1-5 TRBV5-1 once - CASSLSGVGQPQHF TGCGCCAGCAGCTTGTCCGGCGTTGGGCAGCCCCAGCATTTT
TRBJ2-1 TRBV24-1 once - CATSDPSRVDEQFF TGTGCCACCAGTGATCCCTCCAGGGTGGATGAGCAGTTCTTC
TRBJ2-4 TRBV19 - TRBD1 CASSIGDRAADIQYF TGTGCCAGTAGTATTGGAGACAGGGCGGCGGACATTCAGTACTTC
TRBJ2-7 TRBV5-1 - - CASSQGGYEQYF TGCGCCAGCAGCCAGGGGGGATACGAGCAGTACTTC
TRBJ1-3 TRBV25-1 - - CAAGAGPGNTIYF TGTGCCGCAGGGGCAGGCCCTGGAAACACCATATATTTT
TRBJ2-7 TRBV19 - TRBD2 CASSSSGAPYEQYF TGTGCCAGTAGTTCTAGCGGGGCCCCCTACGAGCAGTACTTC
TRBJ2-7 TRBV18 - - CASSPSPFGRSHSYEQYF TGTGCCAGCTCACCCTCTCCGTTCGGCAGGTCCCACTCCTACGAGCAGTACTTC
TRBJ2-3 TRBV5-1 - - CASSSLRGHTDTQYF TGCGCCAGCAGCTCATTGAGAGGGCACACAGATACGCAGTATTTT
TRBJ2-2 TRBV24-1 - TRBD1 CATSGGTGIFDTGELFF TGTGCCACCAGTGGTGGGACAGGGATTTTCGACACCGGGGAGCTGTTTTTT
TRBJ1-2 TRBV7-9 - TRBD1 CASSLVGQAGYGYTF TGTGCCAGCAGCTTAGTAGGACAGGCGGGCTATGGCTACACCTTC
TRBJ2-7 TRBV12-3/TRBV12-4 - - CASSFGRHYEQYF TGTGCCAGCAGTTTTGGCAGGCACTACGAGCAGTACTTC
TRBJ2-3 TRBV18 - TRBD1 CASSPSGGVTDTQYF TGTGCCAGCTCACCATCAGGGGGCGTAACAGATACGCAGTATTTT
TRBJ2-1 TRBV10-1 - TRBD2 CASSGRTSPYNEQFF TGCGCCAGCAGTGGACGGACTAGCCCCTACAATGAGCAGTTCTTC
TRBJ2-1 TRBV25-1 - TRBD2 CASRVSGSNEQFF TGTGCCAGCAGAGTTAGCGGGAGTAATGAGCAGTTCTTC
TRBJ2-1 TRBV20-1 once TRBD2 CSASAGLAGGSYNEQFF TGCAGTGCTAGTGCGGGACTAGCGGGAGGCTCCTACAATGAGCAGTTCTTC
TRBJ1-1 TRBV28 - - CASSLDLLGGLASNTEAFF TGTGCCAGCAGTTTAGACCTGCTCGGGGGGCTCGCCTCGAACACTGAAGCTTTCTTT
TRBJ2-3 TRBV6-5 - - CASSLDFPGKDTQYF TGTGCCAGCAGCCTGGACTTCCCCGGCAAAGATACGCAGTATTTT
TRBJ2-7 TRBV29-1 - - CSVEFSGYEQYF TGCAGCGTTGAATTTTCCGGATACGAGCAGTACTTC
TRBJ1-3 TRBV6-4 - - CASSDSAGSGNTIYF TGTGCCAGCAGTGACTCGGCAGGGTCTGGAAACACCATATATTTT
TRBJ2-5 TRBV5-1 - - CASSLVGGGETQYF TGCGCCAGCAGCTTGGTCGGGGGTGGGGAGACCCAGTACTTC
TRBJ1-1 TRBV2 few - CASSLTAMNTEAFF TGTGCCAGCAGCCTGACAGCCATGAACACTGAAGCTTTCTTT